These 27 T cell receptor beta chains were sequenced from one sample in a study of shared clonotypes between healthy human individuals. Only in-frame clones appear in the TCRdb table, and some are missing; sequencing was by immunoSEQ multiplex PCR. The sample has fewer than 550,000 clones; about 80% are singletons. The sample comprised PBMCs. The receptor set was obtained from a woman aged 40 to 50 in good health. Some clones in this sample may be carry-over from other donors' samples.

The rearrangement links TRBV7-8 to TRBJ2-7; 10 bases map to TRBD2. Germline V gives CDR1 SGHVS, CDR2 FQNEAQ. V lost 4 bases, J lost 4 bases, and 4 bases stayed unmatched. This CDR3 contains 14 residues. CDR3 nucleotides: TGTGCCAGCAGCTGGACTAGCGGACCTTACGAGCAGTACTTC. Its translation is CASSWTSGPYEQYF. Variable domain in full (rest from reference TRBV7-8 and TRBJ2-7): GAGVSQSPRYKVAKRGQDVALRCDPISGHVSLFWYQQALGQGPEFLTYFQNEAQLDKSGLPSDRFFAERPEGSVSTLKIQRTQQEDSAVYLCASSWTSGPYEQYFGPGTRLTVT.

The rearrangement uses TRBV28 and TRBJ1-2; D uncertain. V was clipped by 11 bases and J by 4 bases, with 14 bases between them. The germline CDR1 and CDR2 sequences are MDHEN and SYDVKM. The CDR3 runs 12 residues. The CDR3 DNA follows: TGTGCCCACAGTTCCCCTATCTATGGCTACACCTTC. This translates into CAHSSPIYGYTF.

The chain employs TRBV30 and TRBJ2-1; D is undetermined. V lost 0 bases, J lost 12 bases, and 18 bases lay in between. This CDR3 has 14 residues. Germline CDR1 and CDR2: GTSNPN and SVGIG (reference sequence). The CDR3 nucleotides read TGTGCCTGGAGTGTATCAGGTGCTGGAAGGGCGCAGTTCTTC. This gives the protein CAWSVSGAGRAQFF.

The chain carries TRBV7-8 and TRBJ2-7; possibly TRBD2 for D (5 bases). Trimming removed 0 bases from V and 2 bases from J, with 17 bases in between. The CDR3 loop spans 17 amino acids. The germline V gene encodes CDR1 SGHVS and CDR2 FQNEAQ. The chain's CDR3 is CASSLAPRAVYTYEQYF. CDR3 DNA: TGTGCCAGCAGCTTAGCGCCCCGAGCGGTATACACCTACGAGCAGTACTTC.

This clone was recorded once. V usage is TRBV30 and J usage is TRBJ1-2; a weak D match, TRBD1 (6 bases). Trimming left V 4 bases short and J 4 bases short, with 16 bases between. Germline V CDR1 and CDR2: GTSNPN, SVGIG (reference sequence). The CDR3 totals 14 residues. This chain's CDR3 is CAWKGQGLIYGYTF. The CDR3 DNA is TGTGCCTGGAAGGGTCAGGGGCTGATCTATGGCTACACCTTC.

The chain recombines TRBV27 with TRBJ1-5; D is uncertain. The CDR3 length is 15 residues. The germline V and J ends were trimmed by 2 bases and 3 bases, with 11 bases remaining between them. Germline V gene data show CDR1 as MNHEY and CDR2 as SMNVEV (reference sequence). The CDR3 is CASSLSSRFNQPQHF. CDR3 nucleotide sequence: TGTGCCAGCAGTTTAAGTTCCAGGTTCAATCAGCCCCAGCATTTT.

This sequence joins TRBV9 and TRBJ1-1, with D tentatively TRBD1 (6 bases). Germline V gene lookup returns CDR1 SGDLS and CDR2 YYNGEE. CDR3 length: 15 residues. Trimming cost V 4 bases and J 1 base, with 14 bases left between them. This chain's CDR3 is CASSTYQGRNTEAFF. The CDR3 region has the DNA TGTGCCAGCAGCACATACCAGGGGAGGAACACTGAAGCTTTCTTT.

This chain joins TRBV5-1 and TRBJ1-2; 7 positions agree with TRBD1. The CDR3 has 15 residues. The V and J ends lost 2 bases and 3 bases, in that order; junction bases with no gene match: 7. Germline V lookup: CDR1 SGHRS, CDR2 YFSETQ. CDR3 amino acids: CASSLQGSVDYGYTF. The CDR3 DNA follows: TGCGCCAGCAGCTTACAGGGGAGCGTTGACTATGGCTACACCTTC.

CDR3 coding DNA: TGTGCCAGCAGCGAAAGGTCGGCGGAGAACCAAGAGACCCAGTACTTC. As protein: CASSERSAENQETQYF. V gene TRBV11-2 combines with J gene TRBJ2-5; D is undetermined. V dropped 5 bases and J dropped 0 bases, with 16 bases sitting between them. From germline, CDR1 is SGHAT and CDR2 FQNNGV. The CDR3 totals 16 residues. Looking up the rest from reference TRBV11-2 and TRBJ2-5 gives the full variable domain: EAGVAQSPRYKIIEKRQSVAFWCNPISGHATLYWYQQILGQGPKLLIQFQNNGVVDDSQLPKDRFSAERLKGVDSTLKIQPAKLEDSAVYLCASSERSAENQETQYFGPGTRLLVL.

The genes are TRBV5-4 and TRBJ2-3; tentatively, D is TRBD1 (6 bases). Trimming shortened V by 4 bases and J by 5 bases, and 11 bases separated the two germline ends. The length of the CDR3 is 13 residues. CDR1 is SGHNT, CDR2 YYREEE, per germline (reference sequence). As DNA, the CDR3 is TGTGCCAGCAGCGGCCCGGGACAAGATACGCAGTATTTT. Encoded protein: CASSGPGQDTQYF. Based on the CDR3 plus reference TRBV5-4 and TRBJ2-3, the full variable domain is ETGVTQSPTHLIKTRGQQVTLRCSSQSGHNTVSWYQQALGQGPQFIFQYYREEENGRGNFPPRFSGLQFPNYSSELNVNALELDDSALYLCASSGPGQDTQYFGPGTRLTVL.

The V gene is TRBV5-4, the J gene TRBJ1-5; 9 bases align to TRBD1. The CDR3 is 13 amino acids. The J segment lost 6 bases and the V segment lost 4 bases, leaving 2 bases of the junction unmatched. Per germline, CDR1 SGHNT and CDR2 YYREEE (reference sequence). In nucleotides, the CDR3 is TGTGCCAGCAGCACAGGGGGCCTTCAGCCCCAGCATTTT. This translates into CASSTGGLQPQHF.

This rearrangement joins TRBV7-9 to TRBJ2-1; perhaps D is TRBD1 or TRBD2 (7 bases each). CDR1 and CDR2 from the germline V gene are SEHNR and FQNEAQ (reference sequence). CDR3 length equals 15 residues. Between the trimmed V and J ends, which lost 1 base and 4 bases, there was a span of 11 bases. CDR3 residues: CASSLGGGQYNEQFF. CDR3 in DNA: TGTGCCAGCAGCTTAGGCGGGGGACAGTACAATGAGCAGTTCTTC.

This clone was found many times. The V call is TRBV7-3, the J call TRBJ2-3; tentative D call: TRBD2 (6 bases). V lost 5 bases, J lost 2 bases, and 14 bases lay in between. This CDR3 region has 15 residues. Germline CDR1 SGHTA, CDR2 FQGTGA. The DNA of the CDR3 is TGTGCCAGCAGCCCCCGGGCGGGACTCACAGATACGCAGTATTTT. Translating it yields CASSPRAGLTDTQYF.

The chain joins TRBV19 to TRBJ2-3; maybe TRBD2 (6 bases). CDR3 length: 13 residues. V lost 5 bases and J lost 10, with 16 bases in between. Germline CDR1 reads LNHDA; CDR2 reads SQIVND (reference sequence). Written as DNA, the CDR3 is TGTGCCAGTAGTTCGGGACTGCTTGGCGCGCAGTATTTT. Translated: CASSSGLLGAQYF.

This clone was detected only a few times. The gene calls are TRBV29-1 and TRBJ2-2; D tentatively reads TRBD1 or TRBD2 (5 bases each). Germline-derived CDR1 and CDR2 are SQVTM and ANQGSEA. Trimming took 4 bases from V and 4 from J, leaving 10 bases between them. The CDR3 loop spans 13 amino acids. The CDR3 bases are TGCAGCGTTGTAAGAGGGACCACCGGGGAGCTGTTTTTT. It specifies CSVVRGTTGELFF.

The chain combines TRBV4-2 with TRBJ2-5; 13 nucleotides agree with TRBD2. Germline lookup yields CDR1 LGHNA and CDR2 YNFKEQ. After removal of 0 bases from V and 4 bases from J, the junction contained 5 bases not matched to a gene. The CDR3 loop spans 17 amino acids. CDR3 region: CASSQDWTSGSGETQYF. CDR3 coding DNA: TGTGCCAGCAGCCAAGATTGGACTAGCGGGAGTGGAGAGACCCAGTACTTC.

J is TRBJ2-7 and V is TRBV30; D may correspond to TRBD1 or TRBD2 (5 bases each). The germline V and J ends were trimmed by 5 bases and 2 bases, with 22 bases remaining between them. The CDR3 is 16 residues long. The germline V gene encodes CDR1 GTSNPN and CDR2 SVGIG (reference sequence). DNA for the CDR3: TGTGCCTGGGGGGACCCTCGGTGGCCTTTTACCTACGAGCAGTACTTC. This encodes CAWGDPRWPFTYEQYF. Full variable domain (remainder filled in from reference TRBV30 and TRBJ2-7): SQTIHQWPATLVQPVGSPLSLECTVEGTSNPNLYWYRQAAGRGLQLLFYSVGIGQISSEVPQNLSASRPQDRQFILSSKKLLLSDSGFYLCAWGDPRWPFTYEQYFGPGTRLTVT.

This clone is a singleton in its sample. V gene TRBV5-1 combines with J gene TRBJ2-3, with unresolved D. Germline V lookup: CDR1 SGHRS, CDR2 YFSETQ. V gave up 5 bases and J gave up 7 bases, with 17 bases separating them. The CDR3 runs to 14 residues. CDR3 in DNA: TGCGCCAGCAGGCGCGAACGCTCCTCATATACGCAGTATTTT. It translates to CASRRERSSYTQYF. The complete variable domain, with remaining parts taken from reference TRBV5-1 and TRBJ2-3, reads KAGVTQTPRYLIKTRGQQVTLSCSPISGHRSVSWYQQTPGQGLQFLFEYFSETQRNKGNFPGRFSGRQFSNSRSEMNVSTLELGDSALYLCASRRERSSYTQYFGPGTRLTVL.

The sample holds many counts of this clone. The rearrangement uses TRBV5-1 and TRBJ2-4; tentative D call: TRBD2 (6 bases). The CDR3 has 14 amino acids. Germline V gene data show CDR1 as SGHRS and CDR2 as YFSETQ. V lost 2 bases and J 5 bases, leaving 11 bases between the germline ends. The chain's CDR3 is CASSLAGGENIQYF. The CDR3 nucleotides read TGCGCCAGCAGCTTAGCGGGCGGAGAAAACATTCAGTACTTC.

The rearrangement uses TRBV7-3 and TRBJ2-1, with 7 bases matching TRBD1. Trimming at V came to 5 bases and at J to 4 bases, leaving 5 bases not matched to a gene. The CDR3 runs 14 residues. Germline V CDR1 and CDR2: SGHTA, FQGTGA. The CDR3 region has the DNA TGTGCCAGCAGCCCACGGACAGGTTACAATGAGCAGTTCTTC. Translated, it gives CASSPRTGYNEQFF. Variable domain in full (rest from reference TRBV7-3 and TRBJ2-1): GAGVSQTPSNKVTEKGKYVELRCDPISGHTALYWYRQSLGQGPEFLIYFQGTGAADDSGLPNDRFFAVRPEGSVSTLKIQRTERGDSAVYLCASSPRTGYNEQFFGPGTRLTVL.

The sample holds one count of this clone. The gene calls are TRBV27 and TRBJ1-5; D might be TRBD1 (5 bases). V was pared by 2 bases and J by 2 bases, with 19 bases between. The CDR3 runs 18 residues. Looked up from germline, CDR1 is MNHEY and CDR2 is SMNVEV (reference sequence). The CDR3 nucleotides read TGTGCCAGCAGTTTACAGGCGGGACGGACTCCTGGCAATCAGCCCCAGCATTTT. It specifies CASSLQAGRTPGNQPQHF.

The chain is built from TRBV5-6 and TRBJ1-2; D unclear. V dropped 6 bases and J dropped 3 bases, with 12 bases sitting between them. This CDR3 comprises 13 residues. Germline V gives CDR1 SGHDT, CDR2 YYEEEE. In DNA form, the CDR3 reads TGTGCCAGCACGGCCGGGGTCGACTATGGCTACACCTTC. This gives the protein CASTAGVDYGYTF.

The chain employs TRBV7-9 and TRBJ2-5; D gene uncertain. This CDR3 is 11 amino acids long. Germline CDR1 reads SEHNR; CDR2 reads FQNEAQ (reference sequence). Trimming shortened V by 4 bases and J by 1 base, and 1 base separated the two germline ends. CDR3 protein: CASSSQETQYF. CDR3 bases: TGTGCCAGCAGCTCCCAAGAGACCCAGTACTTC.

The CDR3 loop reads CASSATSGFGNSPLHF. The CDR3 DNA sequence: TGTGCCAGCAGTGCGACCTCGGGTTTCGGGAATTCACCCCTCCACTTT. This chain joins TRBV2 and TRBJ1-6; D gene unclear. V was trimmed by 4 bases and J by 7 bases, leaving 17 bases between them. Germline lookup yields CDR1 SNHLY and CDR2 FYNNEI. There are 16 residues in the CDR3.

The count of this clone is one. The chain couples TRBV7-9 to TRBJ2-2; TRBD1 matches at 10 bases. The germline CDR1 and CDR2 sequences are SEHNR and FQNEAQ (reference sequence). The CDR3 is 15 residues long. The ends lost 5 bases at V and 6 bases at J; junction bases unmatched: 6. The CDR3 sequence is CASSTGTGVPGELFF. In DNA form, the CDR3 reads TGTGCCAGCAGCACCGGGACAGGGGTACCCGGGGAGCTGTTTTTT.

This clone was counted once. The rearrangement links TRBV27 to TRBJ1-6, with unresolved D. The CDR3 contains 17 residues. Trimming left V 0 bases short and J 5 bases short, with 14 bases between. CDR1 and CDR2 (germline): MNHEY, SMNVEV (reference sequence). The chain's CDR3 is CASSLSVPPRNNSPLHF. The CDR3 region has the DNA TGTGCCAGCAGTTTATCGGTCCCCCCCAGGAATAATTCACCCCTCCACTTT.

This chain joins TRBV28 and TRBJ2-7; the D is unclear. The CDR3 extends over 14 amino acids. Germline CDR1 reads MDHEN; CDR2 reads SYDVKM. V was shortened by 7 bases and J by 7 bases, with 20 bases between the two germline ends. In nucleotides, the CDR3 is TGTGCCAGCACCCAACCCTTTAGGCCTAGAGAGCAGTACTTC. Protein product: CASTQPFRPREQYF.